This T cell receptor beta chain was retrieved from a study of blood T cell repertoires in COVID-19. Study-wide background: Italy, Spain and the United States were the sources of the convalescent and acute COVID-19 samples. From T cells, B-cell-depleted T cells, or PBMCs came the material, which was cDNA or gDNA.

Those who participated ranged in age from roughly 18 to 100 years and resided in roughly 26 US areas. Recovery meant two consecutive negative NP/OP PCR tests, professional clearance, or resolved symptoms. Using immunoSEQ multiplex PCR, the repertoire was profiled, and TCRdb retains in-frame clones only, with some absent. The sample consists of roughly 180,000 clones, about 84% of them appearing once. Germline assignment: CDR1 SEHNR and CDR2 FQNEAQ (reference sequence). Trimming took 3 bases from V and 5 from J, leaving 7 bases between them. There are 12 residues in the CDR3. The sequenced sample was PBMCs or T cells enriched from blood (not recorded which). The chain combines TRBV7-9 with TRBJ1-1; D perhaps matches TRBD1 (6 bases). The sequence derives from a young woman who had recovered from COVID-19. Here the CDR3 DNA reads TGTGCCAGCAGCTTGACAGGTACTGAAGCTTTCTTT. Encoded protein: CASSLTGTEAFF. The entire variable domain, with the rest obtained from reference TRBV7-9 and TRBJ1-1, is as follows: DTGVSQNPRHKITKRGQNVTFRCDPISEHNRLYWYRQTLGQGPEFLTYFQNEAQLEKSRLLSDRFSAERPKGSFSTLEIQRTEQGDSAMYLCASSLTGTEAFFGQGTRLTVV.